These 3 T cell receptor beta chains came from one sample sequenced in a study of PD-1 blockade in classical Hodgkin lymphoma. The assay was immunoSEQ multiplex PCR, and TCRdb's table has in-frame clones only and misses some. Seen here are about 64,000 clones, roughly nine tenths observed once, and the top ten hold 10%. Documented time point: cycle 4 day 1 (C4D1), after less than 7 weeks of nivolumab. Brentuximab vedotin exposure varied among the patients, all of whom had relapsed after autologous stem cell transplantation. The sample here was peripheral blood mononuclear cells (PBMCs), taken before the fourth cycle of nivolumab. These receptors came from a human donor with classical Hodgkin lymphoma.

The rearrangement links TRBV9 to TRBJ1-1; no clear D. The CDR3 runs 14 residues. The germline CDR1 and CDR2 sequences are SGDLS and YYNGEE. Trimming shortened V by 1 base and J by 2 bases, and 9 bases separated the two germline ends. The CDR3: CASSVFEANTEAFF. CDR3 DNA sequence: TGTGCCAGCAGCGTATTCGAGGCTAACACTGAAGCTTTCTTT.

J is TRBJ1-2 and V is TRBV7-8, with a tentative D call TRBD1 (6 bases). CDR3 length: 15 residues. Germline V lookup: CDR1 SGHVS, CDR2 FQNEAQ. V was pared by 5 bases and J by 8 bases, with 21 bases between. CDR3 loop: CASSISTWGAGGYTF. Here the CDR3 DNA reads TGTGCCAGCAGCATTTCGACTTGGGGGGCAGGAGGCTACACCTTC.

This chain links TRBV29-1 with TRBJ2-7; TRBD2 is a possible D gene (7 bases). Per germline, CDR1 SQVTM and CDR2 ANQGSEA. This CDR3 comprises 14 residues. V shed 5 bases and J shed 6 bases, with 20 bases lying between them. The DNA of the CDR3 is TGCAGCGTTCTCCTGAGCGGGGTGGGGGCCGAGCAGTACTTC. Translated: CSVLLSGVGAEQYF.